The 29 T cell receptor beta chains reported below all come from one sample, sequenced in a study of radiotherapy plus CTLA-4 blockade in lung cancer. Measured with immunoSEQ multiplex PCR; TCRdb has only the in-frame clones, and not every one. The profile covers about 98,000 clones, with approximately 85% appearing a single time and around 3.6% taken by the ten largest. This material consisted of peripheral blood, taken from a patient treated with radiotherapy plus ipilimumab. These receptor sequences come from a human donor with non-small cell lung cancer who had a partial response to radiotherapy plus ipilimumab.

V gene TRBV6-1 combines with J gene TRBJ1-2; D gene ambiguous. CDR1 and CDR2 (germline): MNHNS, SASEGT. The germline V and J ends were trimmed by 7 bases and 1 base, with 7 bases remaining between them. CDR3 length: 12 residues. CDR3 sequence (DNA): TGTGCCAGCACCGGTAATAACTATGGCTACACCTTC. It codes for CASTGNNYGYTF.

CDR3 in DNA: TGTGCCAGCAGTCTCGGACAGTTGAACACTGAAGCTTTCTTT. As protein: CASSLGQLNTEAFF. This chain connects TRBV6-1 to TRBJ1-1; maybe TRBD1 (6 bases). Trimming left V 5 bases short and J 0 bases short, with 10 bases between. Per the germline V gene, CDR1 is MNHNS and CDR2 is SASEGT. CDR3 length equals 14 residues.

The CDR3: CASSSGQGRLEGYTF. The CDR3 coding sequence is TGTGCCAGCAGCTCGGGACAGGGGCGCTTAGAGGGCTACACCTTC. The chain employs TRBV5-4 and TRBJ1-2; 10 nucleotides align to TRBD1. The trim removed 3 bases at V and 8 bases at J, leaving 10 bases unmatched. The CDR3 length is 15 residues. In germline, CDR1 is SGHNT, CDR2 YYREEE (reference sequence).

V is TRBV14 and J is TRBJ2-3; 7 positions agree with TRBD2. The V and J ends lost 0 bases and 0 bases, in that order; junction bases with no gene match: 6. This CDR3 is built from 17 residues. Germline lookup yields CDR1 SGHDN and CDR2 FVKESK. DNA for the CDR3: TGTGCCAGCAGCCAAGACAGGACTAGACTTAGCACAGATACGCAGTATTTT. It encodes CASSQDRTRLSTDTQYF. Variable domain in full (rest from reference TRBV14 and TRBJ2-3): EAGVTQFPSHSVIEKGQTVTLRCDPISGHDNLYWYRRVMGKEIKFLLHFVKESKQDESGMPNNRFLAERTGGTYSTLKVQPAELEDSGVYFCASSQDRTRLSTDTQYFGPGTRLTVL.

V usage is TRBV19 and J usage is TRBJ2-3, with D possibly TRBD2 on 5 matching bases. The germline CDR1 and CDR2 sequences are LNHDA and SQIVND (reference sequence). Trimming stripped 6 bases from V and 0 bases from J, with 10 bases between. The length of the CDR3 is 14 residues. CDR3 sequence (DNA): TGTGCCAGTAGCAAGCGGATTAGCACAGATACGCAGTATTTT. It encodes CASSKRISTDTQYF. The whole variable domain, remainder taken from reference TRBV19 and TRBJ2-3, is DGGITQSPKYLFRKEGQNVTLSCEQNLNHDAMYWYRQDPGQGLRLIYYSQIVNDFQKGDIAEGYSVSREKKESFPLTVTSAQKNPTAFYLCASSKRISTDTQYFGPGTRLTVL.

This chain links TRBV28 with TRBJ1-1, with D unclear. Looked up from germline, CDR1 is MDHEN and CDR2 is SYDVKM. This CDR3 is built from 11 residues. Deletions cut 5 bases from V and 5 bases from J, with 6 bases between. CDR3 protein: CASSVTTEAFF. CDR3 nucleotides: TGTGCCAGCAGTGTAACAACTGAAGCTTTCTTT.

The chain is built from TRBV7-2 and TRBJ2-4; 10 nucleotides line up with TRBD1. Germline V gene data show CDR1 as SGHTA and CDR2 as FQGNSA. The V and J ends lost 5 bases and 8 bases, in that order; junction bases with no gene match: 12. The CDR3 has 16 residues. Here the CDR3 DNA reads TGTGCCAGCAGCCCTAGGGGGCGGACAGGGGGGGACATTCAGTACTTC. It yields the protein CASSPRGRTGGDIQYF.

The chain recombines TRBV5-1 with TRBJ1-6; 7 bases are shared with TRBD1. The V segment lost 4 bases and the J segment 10 bases; nucleotides outside the gene matches: 17. This CDR3 contains 17 residues. CDR1 is SGHRS, CDR2 YFSETQ, per germline. CDR3 sequence: CASSPAEVRQGWSPLHF. In DNA form, the CDR3 reads TGCGCCAGCAGCCCCGCTGAGGTTCGACAGGGATGGTCACCCCTCCACTTT.

The J gene is TRBJ2-7, the V gene TRBV28; 9 bases align to TRBD2. The CDR3 covers 15 residues. CDR1 MDHEN and CDR2 SYDVKM come from the germline V gene. With 6 bases clipped from V and 2 bases from J, the junction kept 8 bases outside the gene matches. Written as DNA, the CDR3 is TGTGCCAGCAGCTCCCCTCGCGGGAGGGCCTACGAGCAGTACTTC. Translated: CASSSPRGRAYEQYF. The full variable domain, its missing parts supplied by reference TRBV28 and TRBJ2-7, is DVKVTQSSRYLVKRTGEKVFLECVQDMDHENMFWYRQDPGLGLRLIYFSYDVKMKEKGDIPEGYSVSREKKERFSLILESASTNQTSMYLCASSSPRGRAYEQYFGPGTRLTVT.

The chain has TRBV28 and TRBJ2-2; D uncertain. This CDR3 is built from 13 residues. V lost 5 bases to trimming and J lost 5 bases, with 9 bases between them. Germline V gives CDR1 MDHEN, CDR2 SYDVKM. The CDR3 DNA reads TGTGCCAGCAGTGCCCAGGATACCGGGGAGCTGTTTTTT. Encoded protein: CASSAQDTGELFF.

The rearrangement links TRBV19 to TRBJ1-5; D possibly corresponds to TRBD1 (6 bases). This CDR3 has 16 residues. V dropped 2 bases and J dropped 0 bases, with 11 bases sitting between them. The germline V gene encodes CDR1 LNHDA and CDR2 SQIVND (reference sequence). The CDR3 protein is CASSIIGQYSNQPQHF. DNA for the CDR3: TGTGCCAGTAGTATAATTGGACAGTATAGCAATCAGCCCCAGCATTTT.

CDR3 nucleotide sequence: TGTGCCAGCAGTTACGACGGAGACAATGAGCAGTTCTTC. This translates into CASSYDGDNEQFF. This rearrangement joins TRBV6-6 to TRBJ2-1, with D uncertain. Deletions cut 2 bases from V and 5 bases from J, with 7 bases between. In germline, CDR1 is MNHNY, CDR2 SVGAGI (reference sequence). CDR3 size: 13 residues.

V is TRBV28 and J is TRBJ1-2; D may be TRBD1 (5 bases). Deletions cut 5 bases from V and 0 bases from J, with 7 bases between. Germline CDR1 reads MDHEN; CDR2 reads SYDVKM. The CDR3 runs to 13 residues. CDR3: CASSEQANYGYTF. The CDR3 DNA follows: TGTGCCAGCAGTGAACAGGCTAACTATGGCTACACCTTC.

In its sample, this clone was seen a few times. The chain joins TRBV2 to TRBJ2-3, with 8 nucleotides matching TRBD2. CDR1 is SNHLY and CDR2 is FYNNEI in the germline V gene. This CDR3 contains 18 residues. V lost 6 bases to trimming and J lost 1 base; unmatched junction nucleotides: 15. The CDR3 nucleotides are TGTGCCAGCAGGATGAGGGGGGTTAGCGGGAATCGCACAGATACGCAGTATTTT. This translates into CASRMRGVSGNRTDTQYF. Filled out from reference TRBV2 and TRBJ2-3, the complete variable domain reads EPEVTQTPSHQVTQMGQEVILRCVPISNHLYFYWYRQILGQKVEFLVSFYNNEISEKSEIFDDQFSVERPDGSNFTLKIRSTKLEDSAMYFCASRMRGVSGNRTDTQYFGPGTRLTVL.

V is TRBV14 and J is TRBJ2-3; 9 bases fit TRBD2. After removal of 6 bases from V and 0 bases from J, the junction contained 4 bases not matched to a gene. The CDR3 has 15 residues. The germline CDR1 and CDR2 sequences are SGHDN and FVKESK. Here the CDR3 reads CASSGLATSTDTQYF. The CDR3 DNA reads TGTGCCAGCAGTGGACTAGCGACCAGCACAGATACGCAGTATTTT.

V is TRBV4-1 and J is TRBJ2-5; tentative D call: TRBD2 (6 bases). V lost 4 bases and J 3 bases, leaving 18 bases between the germline ends. Germline lookup yields CDR1 MGHRA and CDR2 YSYEKL. There are 16 residues in the CDR3. This CDR3 is CASSRVVGGGEETQYF. CDR3 DNA sequence: TGCGCCAGCAGCCGGGTGGTGGGCGGAGGGGAAGAGACCCAGTACTTC.

The chain joins TRBV5-1 to TRBJ2-5; 8 bases map to TRBD2. V lost 0 bases and J lost 3; bases outside the gene matches: 4. CDR3 size: 15 residues. Germline CDR1 is SGHRS and CDR2 is YFSETQ. The CDR3 spells CASSLAGSGEETQYF. The CDR3 coding sequence is TGCGCCAGCAGCTTGGCGGGTAGCGGGGAAGAGACCCAGTACTTC.

V usage is TRBV2 and J usage is TRBJ1-2; the match to TRBD1 covers 9 bases. This CDR3 has 14 amino acids. The germline gives CDR1 SNHLY, CDR2 FYNNEI. With V trimmed by 4 bases and J by 4 bases, 4 bases remained unmatched. The CDR3 spells CASSVGQGSYGYTF. The CDR3 region has the DNA TGTGCCAGCAGTGTTGGACAGGGGTCCTATGGCTACACCTTC.

This clone was detected a few times. The chain couples TRBV10-2 to TRBJ2-1, with D possibly being TRBD2 (5 bases). Trimming stripped 9 bases from V and 10 bases from J, with 19 bases between. The germline CDR1 and CDR2 sequences are WSHSY and SAAADI. The length of the CDR3 is 13 residues. As DNA, the CDR3 is TGCGCCAGTTGCCTGGGCGGACGGGGAGAGCAGTTCTTC. Amino acids: CASCLGGRGEQFF.

On this clone itself: Other DNA sequences in this specimen translate into the identical CDR3. The CDR3 coding sequence is TGTGCCAGCAGCCGGGACAGCAGCTACGAGCAGTACTTC. This translates into CASSRDSSYEQYF. The rearrangement joins TRBV7-9 to TRBJ2-7; 7 positions agree with TRBD1. With 5 bases clipped from V and 3 bases from J, the junction kept 4 bases outside the gene matches. This CDR3 is 13 amino acids long. CDR1 and CDR2 (germline): SEHNR, FQNEAQ (reference sequence).

The chain is built from TRBV29-1 and TRBJ1-2; tentative D call: TRBD1 (6 bases). This CDR3 contains 15 residues. Germline V gene data show CDR1 as SQVTM and CDR2 as ANQGSEA. Trimming cost V 0 bases and J 7 bases, with 18 bases left between them. The CDR3 DNA is TGCAGCGTTGAAGATCGGCGCAGGGGAGACTTTGGCTACACCTTC. Its translation: CSVEDRRRGDFGYTF. Supplemented by reference TRBV29-1 and TRBJ1-2, the full variable domain reads SAVISQKPSRDICQRGTSLTIQCQVDSQVTMMFWYRQQPGQSLTLIATANQGSEATYESGFVIDKFPISRPNLTFSTLTVSNMSPEDSSIYLCSVEDRRRGDFGYTFGSGTRLTVV.

The chain combines TRBV19 with TRBJ2-4, with D possibly TRBD2 on 6 matching bases. The CDR3 runs 13 residues. Germline-derived CDR1 and CDR2 are LNHDA and SQIVND (reference sequence). Trimming shortened V by 5 bases and J by 6 bases, and 11 bases separated the two germline ends. The chain's CDR3 is CASSVQEGNIQYF. The CDR3 DNA is TGTGCCAGTAGTGTTCAGGAGGGAAACATTCAGTACTTC.

About this clone itself: This specimen includes other DNA sequences encoding the same CDR3. The chain has TRBV5-4 and TRBJ2-3; TRBD2 matches 8 bases. Trimming cost V 1 base and J 1 base; bases outside gene matches: 5. CDR3 length equals 16 residues. CDR1 is SGHNT, CDR2 YYREEE, per germline (reference sequence). CDR3 nucleotide sequence: TGTGCCAGCAGCTTGACGGCGGGAGGAGGCACAGATACGCAGTATTTT. It yields the protein CASSLTAGGGTDTQYF.

The chain recombines TRBV7-3 with TRBJ2-2; no clear D. The CDR3 sequence is 17 residues long. V shed 5 bases and J shed 0 bases, with 16 bases lying between them. The germline V gene has CDR1 SGHTA and CDR2 FQGTGA. CDR3 protein: CASSPRFGAANTGELFF. The CDR3 coding sequence is TGTGCCAGCAGCCCCCGTTTTGGAGCAGCGAACACCGGGGAGCTGTTTTTT.

The V and J genes are TRBV28 and TRBJ1-1, with a weak D call TRBD1 (5 bases). The CDR3 is 13 amino acids. Trimming cost V 7 bases and J 5 bases, with 14 bases left between them. The germline V gene encodes CDR1 MDHEN and CDR2 SYDVKM. The CDR3 bases are TGTGCCAGCAACAAACGGGGGGTGACTGAAGCTTTCTTT. This encodes CASNKRGVTEAFF.

The chain uses TRBV9 and TRBJ2-7; the D is unclear. Trimming took off 2 bases at V and 2 bases at J, with 14 bases between the two ends. This CDR3 contains 15 residues. CDR1 SGDLS and CDR2 YYNGEE come from the germline V gene. In DNA form, the CDR3 reads TGTGCCAGCAGCGTTGGCCCCCACGAGGCCTACGAGCAGTACTTC. Translated, it gives CASSVGPHEAYEQYF.

The chain employs TRBV6-5 and TRBJ2-5, with 8 bases aligning to TRBD1. CDR3 length: 13 residues. Germline CDR1 MNHEY, CDR2 SVGAGI. Unmatched junction bases numbered 6, after V lost 6 bases and J lost 6 bases. The CDR3 sequence is CASSPGGGKTQYF. Written as DNA, the CDR3 is TGTGCCAGCAGCCCAGGGGGCGGGAAGACCCAGTACTTC.

The chain combines TRBV10-3 with TRBJ1-4, with 9 bases that match TRBD1. With V trimmed by 6 bases and J by 5 bases, 7 bases remained unmatched. There are 15 residues in the CDR3. The germline CDR1 and CDR2 sequences are ENHRY and SYGVKD. The CDR3 spells CAISAGQGYNEKLFF. In DNA form, the CDR3 reads TGTGCCATCAGCGCTGGACAGGGGTACAATGAAAAACTGTTTTTT.

The chain links TRBV4-2 to TRBJ1-1; perhaps TRBD1 as D (6 bases). The CDR3 consists of 15 residues. Germline values: CDR1 LGHNA, CDR2 YNFKEQ. V lost 2 bases to trimming and J lost 1 base, with 11 bases between them. The CDR3 coding sequence is TGTGCCAGCAGCCAATCCCAGGGGAGGAACACTGAAGCTTTCTTT. The encoded protein is CASSQSQGRNTEAFF.